The 20 T cell receptor beta chains listed next were all sequenced from one sample in a study of long-term antiretroviral therapy in people with HIV. The assay used was immunoSEQ (version v3.0), run at survey level. This table comes from immunoSEQ multiplex PCR, and its TCRdb copy is limited to in-frame clones, with some not included. Of 11,000 to 15,000 clones listed, approximately 85% are singletons. The sample consisted of unsorted PBMCs, taken 6.2 years after starting antiretroviral therapy. The receptors come from a man between 35 and 55 years old with HIV.

V and J are TRBV14 and TRBJ2-1; 7 bases align to TRBD2. CDR1 is SGHDN, CDR2 FVKESK, per germline. The CDR3 totals 15 residues. V lost 4 bases and J lost 6; bases outside the gene matches: 9. The CDR3 region is CASSLVAGLSNEQFF. CDR3 nucleotides: TGTGCCAGCAGCCTGGTAGCGGGCCTAAGCAATGAGCAGTTCTTC.

This clone was detected only once. The chain carries TRBV9 and TRBJ2-5; D remains unclear. Per germline, CDR1 SGDLS and CDR2 YYNGEE. The CDR3 extends over 12 amino acids. Trimming removed 0 bases at V and 5 bases at J, with 5 bases between. Here the CDR3 DNA reads TGTGCCAGCAGCGTAGCTGGGGAGACCCAGTACTTC. Translating it yields CASSVAGETQYF.

The chain carries TRBV6-6 and TRBJ2-5; D remains unclear. Germline assignment: CDR1 MNHNY and CDR2 SVGAGI (reference sequence). V was trimmed by 6 bases and J by 1 base, leaving 12 bases between them. The CDR3 totals 14 residues. CDR3 residues: CASSPRAPQETQYF. The DNA of the CDR3 is TGTGCCAGCAGCCCTAGAGCACCCCAAGAGACCCAGTACTTC.

CDR3 DNA sequence: TGTGCCAGCAGCCCCCGTTCTAGCGGGAGCAATTTGGATACGCAGTATTTT. Translation gives CASSPRSSGSNLDTQYF. The chain combines TRBV9 with TRBJ2-3, with TRBD2 matching over 10 bases. Germline V gene sequence: CDR1 SGDLS, CDR2 YYNGEE. The CDR3 is 17 residues long. Trimming at V came to 4 bases and at J to 6 bases, leaving 14 bases not matched to a gene.

The chain joins TRBV7-2 to TRBJ2-2, with 10 bases that match TRBD1. Trimming cost V 5 bases and J 4 bases; bases outside gene matches: 4. The length of the CDR3 is 15 residues. Looked up from germline, CDR1 is SGHTA and CDR2 is FQGNSA. The DNA of the CDR3 is TGTGCCAGCAGCCCCCGGGACAGGGGCACCGGGGAGCTGTTTTTT. Translation gives CASSPRDRGTGELFF.

The chain carries TRBV7-6 and TRBJ2-1; the D gene is possibly TRBD1 (6 bases). The CDR3 is 15 amino acids. V dropped 3 bases and J dropped 3 bases, with 12 bases sitting between them. Germline CDR1 and CDR2: SGHVS and FNYEAQ. CDR3 sequence reads: CASSFRGRNYNEQFF. DNA of the CDR3: TGTGCCAGCAGCTTCAGGGGCCGGAACTACAATGAGCAGTTCTTC.

The J gene is TRBJ2-5, the V gene TRBV7-3, with 15 bases identical to TRBD2. From germline, CDR1 is SGHTA and CDR2 FQGTGA. V gave up 2 bases and J gave up 5 bases; unmatched junction bases: 9. This CDR3 is built from 18 residues. The CDR3 loop reads CASSLGLAGGPRVETQYF. The CDR3 DNA follows: TGTGCCAGCAGCTTAGGACTAGCGGGAGGGCCTAGAGTCGAGACCCAGTACTTC.

This clone was counted a single time. The chain is built from TRBV6-1 and TRBJ1-2; possible D gene TRBD1, 5 bases. This CDR3 is 14 amino acids long. Trimming removed 4 bases from V and 8 bases from J, with 17 bases in between. The germline gives CDR1 MNHNS, CDR2 SASEGT. The CDR3 here is CASSVGRVGYGYTF. CDR3 DNA sequence: TGTGCCAGCAGTGTGGGCAGGGTAGGATACGGCTACACCTTC.

This clone rates as medium-sized. The chain couples TRBV14 to TRBJ2-7; TRBD1 might be the D (6 bases). The CDR3 spans 14 residues. Looked up from germline, CDR1 is SGHDN and CDR2 is FVKESK. V lost 0 bases and J 3 bases, leaving 9 bases between the germline ends. This chain's CDR3 is CASSQEQTGYEQYF. DNA of the CDR3: TGTGCCAGCAGCCAAGAGCAGACAGGCTACGAGCAGTACTTC.

This chain connects TRBV7-2 to TRBJ2-7, with 10 bases lining up with TRBD1. The V gene's germline CDR1 is SGHTA and CDR2 FQGNSA. This CDR3 region has 15 residues. Trimming cost V 2 bases and J 7 bases; bases outside gene matches: 8. In DNA form, the CDR3 reads TGTGCCAGCAGCTTATTAGACGGGACAGGGGTTGAGCAGTACTTC. Translated: CASSLLDGTGVEQYF.

This chain links TRBV6-5 with TRBJ2-1, with D uncertain. Trimming removed 0 bases from V and 9 bases from J, with 18 bases in between. This CDR3 region has 16 residues. Germline V gene lookup returns CDR1 MNHEY and CDR2 SVGAGI. In DNA, the CDR3 is TGTGCCAGCAGTTACTCGTTCTTCGACGTTCCGGGTGAGCAGTTCTTC. Translation gives CASSYSFFDVPGEQFF.

This clone has a handful of counts. The chain couples TRBV7-3 to TRBJ2-3, with 10 bases lining up with TRBD2. The V gene end was trimmed by 7 bases and the J gene end by 0 bases; junction bases not matched to a gene: 4. Germline values: CDR1 SGHTA, CDR2 FQGTGA. The CDR3 has 15 residues. Here the CDR3 reads CASTLAGESTDTQYF. In nucleotides, the CDR3 is TGTGCCAGCACCCTAGCGGGAGAAAGCACAGATACGCAGTATTTT.

DNA of the CDR3: TGTGCCAGCAGTGAGGGTCTAGCGGGAGGGATCTACGAGCAGTACTTC. Residues: CASSEGLAGGIYEQYF. The gene calls are TRBV25-1 and TRBJ2-5; 12 bases fit TRBD2. The J call is in doubt because the DNA end fits TRBJ2-7 better. Per the germline V gene, CDR1 is MGHDK and CDR2 is SYGVNS. The CDR3 is 16 residues long.

The chain recombines TRBV11-1 with TRBJ2-7; D tentatively reads TRBD1 or TRBD2 (5 bases each). The V end was cut by 4 bases, the J end by 2 bases, with 15 bases between. This CDR3 spans 15 amino acids. Germline CDR1 reads SGHAT; CDR2 reads FQDESV (reference sequence). The CDR3 DNA reads as TGTGCCAGCAGCTGGGTCCGAGGGGAGACCTACGAGCAGTACTTC. Amino acid sequence: CASSWVRGETYEQYF.

V and J are TRBV12-5 and TRBJ1-2, with D uncertain. The CDR3 totals 13 residues. Trimming removed 1 base from V and 0 bases from J, with 3 bases in between. The germline CDR1 and CDR2 sequences are LGHNT and FRNRAP. CDR3 sequence reads: CASGLEANYGYTF. The CDR3 DNA reads TGTGCTAGTGGTTTGGAAGCTAACTATGGCTACACCTTC. Drawing the rest from reference TRBV12-5 and TRBJ1-2, the complete variable domain is DARVTQTPRHKVTEMGQEVTMRCQPILGHNTVFWYRQTMMQGLELLAYFRNRAPLDDSGMPKDRFSAEMPDATLATLKIQPSEPRDSAVYFCASGLEANYGYTFGSGTRLTVV.

The CDR3 sequence is CASRDATSNYGYTF. The DNA of the CDR3 is TGTGCCAGCAGAGACGCCACTTCTAACTATGGCTACACCTTC. This chain uses TRBV7-2 with TRBJ1-2, with unresolved D. V lost 6 bases to trimming and J lost 0 bases, with 11 bases between them. Germline values: CDR1 SGHTA, CDR2 FQGNSA. The CDR3 loop spans 14 amino acids.

The CDR3 region has the DNA TGTGCCAGTAGTCTTCGGACAGGGGGTCGAAGGACTGGAAACACCATATATTTT. Protein: CASSLRTGGRRTGNTIYF. This sequence joins TRBV19 and TRBJ1-3; 10 positions match TRBD1. The ends lost 5 bases at V and 2 bases at J; junction bases unmatched: 12. The CDR3 covers 18 residues. The germline V gene has CDR1 LNHDA and CDR2 SQIVND (reference sequence).

This clone came up a few times. The chain couples TRBV13 to TRBJ2-2; D is undetermined. Trimming stripped 1 base from V and 4 bases from J, with 10 bases between. The CDR3 consists of 15 residues. Germline V gene lookup returns CDR1 PRHDT and CDR2 FYEKMQ (reference sequence). CDR3 sequence reads: CASSLAIQSTGELFF. CDR3 coding DNA: TGTGCCAGCAGCTTAGCAATTCAGAGCACCGGGGAGCTGTTTTTT.

The genes are TRBV6-6 and TRBJ2-7, with D possibly being TRBD2 (5 bases). This CDR3 region has 16 residues. Germline lookup yields CDR1 MNHNY and CDR2 SVGAGI (reference sequence). V lost 6 bases and J lost 2, with 20 bases in between. The chain's CDR3 is CASSLSHIPGAYEQYF. The CDR3 nucleotides read TGTGCCAGCAGCTTATCTCACATACCCGGGGCCTACGAGCAGTACTTC.

This clone came up a few times. The chain employs TRBV13 and TRBJ2-4; tentatively, D is TRBD1 or TRBD2 (7 bases each). The CDR3 runs to 17 residues. Trimming left V 1 base short and J 0 bases short, with 13 bases between. Germline CDR1 reads PRHDT; CDR2 reads FYEKMQ (reference sequence). CDR3 sequence reads: CASSLAGGGLAKNIQYF. CDR3 DNA sequence: TGTGCCAGCAGCTTAGCAGGGGGGGGATTAGCCAAAAACATTCAGTACTTC.